This entry lists 21 T cell receptor beta chains sequenced from one sample in a study of regulatory T cells in long-lasting Graves disease. Investigators prepared the TCR beta libraries by applying iRepertoire HTBI primers and Arm-PCR of CDR3 regions. TCRdb re-called the multiplex PCR reads through MiXCR, storing one row per CDR3 protein. Of about 620,000 distinct CDR3 sequences in the sample, 16% were seen once. Time point of the sample: newly diagnosed GD, antithyroid drugs for less than 3 months. PBMCs provided the RNA from which the TCR library was made. These data were likewise used in another study, on T cells in Graves' hyperthyroidism and ophthalmopathy.

This material consisted of peripheral blood mononuclear cells (PBMCs), taken at new diagnosis, from a patient treated with antithyroid drugs. Receptor source: a woman aged 25 to 39 with Graves disease.

The rearrangement links TRBV30 to TRBJ2-5, with 10 bases fitting TRBD2. The germline CDR1 and CDR2 sequences are GTSNPN and SVGIG (reference sequence). This CDR3 is built from 15 residues. J lost 2 bases, V lost 2 bases, and 5 bases had no gene match. CDR3 sequence reads: CAWSKGLAIQETQYF. CDR3 nucleotide sequence: TGTGCCTGGAGTAAGGGACTAGCGATTCAAGAGACCCAGTACTTC.

The sample holds a few counts of this clonotype. The chain employs TRBV7-9 and TRBJ1-2, with a possible D match to TRBD1 (5 bases). CDR1 is SEHNR, CDR2 FQNEAQ, per germline (reference sequence). The CDR3 consists of 17 residues. Trimming stripped 5 bases from V and 6 bases from J, with 25 bases between. The CDR3 region is CASSKTSGAGGEDGYTF. The CDR3, as DNA: TGTGCCAGCAGCAAAACCTCCGGCGCGGGGGGGGAAGATGGCTACACCTTC.

This clonotype was recorded many times. This rearrangement joins TRBV2 to TRBJ2-2; 7 bases match TRBD1. Trimming at V came to 7 bases and at J to 4 bases, leaving 3 bases not matched to a gene. CDR1 and CDR2 (germline): SNHLY, FYNNEI. There are 13 residues in the CDR3. The CDR3 region has the DNA TGTGCCAGCACTAGGGACAGCACCGGGGAGCTGTTTTTT. This sequence encodes CASTRDSTGELFF.

This clonotype occurred a few times. The V call is TRBV28, the J call TRBJ2-4; 9 bases fit TRBD1. The trim removed 6 bases at V and 0 bases at J, leaving 12 bases unmatched. The germline V gene has CDR1 MDHEN and CDR2 SYDVKM. The CDR3 consists of 18 residues. CDR3 coding DNA: TGTGCCAGCAGACAACGGGACAGGGCCCCTCTAGCCAAAAACATTCAGTACTTC. Amino acids: CASRQRDRAPLAKNIQYF.

A single count supports this clonotype. Germline is not matched at one junction end, which may reflect a read error. V usage is TRBV5-1 and J usage is TRBJ1-1; no definite D call. The germline gives CDR1 SGHRS, CDR2 YFSETQ. The CDR3 is made up of 13 amino acids. The CDR3 nucleotides read TGCGCCGGCAGCTTCGGTGGGAACACTGAAGCTTTCTTT. It is translated as CAGSFGGNTEAFF.

This clonotype has a handful of counts. The chain carries TRBV28 and TRBJ1-2; the D is unclear. This CDR3 is built from 14 residues. The germline V gene has CDR1 MDHEN and CDR2 SYDVKM. Between the trimmed V and J ends, which lost 2 bases and 4 bases, there was a span of 11 bases. Here the CDR3 reads CASSLGEEIYGYTF. The DNA of the CDR3 is TGTGCCAGCAGTTTAGGGGAGGAGATCTATGGCTACACCTTC.

The rearrangement joins TRBV20-1 to TRBJ1-5; perhaps TRBD1 as D (5 bases). The V gene's germline CDR1 is DFQATT and CDR2 SNEGSKA (reference sequence). The CDR3 is 13 residues long. V dropped 6 bases and J dropped 3 bases, with 12 bases sitting between them. The CDR3 nucleotides read TGCAGTGCGAAAGACAGTTTCAATCAGCCCCAGCATTTT. It translates to CSAKDSFNQPQHF.

This clonotype was detected many times. The chain has TRBV27 and TRBJ2-1; D is possibly TRBD1 (7 bases). The CDR3 contains 14 residues. V was pared by 6 bases and J by 7 bases, with 16 bases between. The germline gives CDR1 MNHEY, CDR2 SMNVEV (reference sequence). Written as DNA, the CDR3 is TGTGCCAGCAGGAGACAGGCAGGGGGGAATGAGCAGTTCTTC. It codes for CASRRQAGGNEQFF.

The chain employs TRBV30 and TRBJ2-7; D possibly uses TRBD1 or TRBD2 (6 bases each). V lost 0 bases and J 3 bases, leaving 27 bases between the germline ends. The germline gives CDR1 GTSNPN, CDR2 SVGIG (reference sequence). The CDR3 loop spans 19 amino acids. CDR3 bases: TGTGCCTGGAGTGTAAGAAGGGTGGTCGGGGGCACTCCCTACTACGAGCAGTACTTC. It is translated as CAWSVRRVVGGTPYYEQYF.

This chain links TRBV9 with TRBJ2-2, with D maybe TRBD2 (7 bases). The CDR3 is made up of 18 amino acids. The V and J ends lost 0 bases and 1 base respectively, with 16 bases between them. Germline lookup yields CDR1 SGDLS and CDR2 YYNGEE. This CDR3 is CASSVVVGGGQNTGELFF. CDR3 coding DNA: TGTGCCAGCAGCGTAGTCGTAGGCGGGGGCCAGAACACCGGGGAGCTGTTTTTT. The whole variable domain, filled in from reference TRBV9 and TRBJ2-2, reads DSGVTQTPKHLITATGQRVTLRCSPRSGDLSVYWYQQSLDQGLQFLIQYYNGEERAKGNILERFSAQQFPDLHSELNLSSLELGDSALYFCASSVVVGGGQNTGELFFGEGSRLTVL.

The V call is TRBV5-6, the J call TRBJ2-1, with 7 positions matching TRBD1. Germline V gene sequence: CDR1 SGHDT, CDR2 YYEEEE. The CDR3 covers 14 residues. V shed 4 bases, J shed 3 bases, and the junction held 4 bases outside the gene matches. The CDR3 spells CASSLQGDYNEQFF. CDR3 coding DNA: TGTGCCAGCAGCCTTCAGGGGGACTACAATGAGCAGTTCTTC. Using reference TRBV5-6 and TRBJ2-1 for the parts outside the CDR3, the full variable domain is DAGVTQSPTHLIKTRGQQVTLRCSPKSGHDTVSWYQQALGQGPQFIFQYYEEEERQRGNFPDRFSGHQFPNYSSELNVNALLLGDSALYLCASSLQGDYNEQFFGPGTRLTVL.

This clonotype was seen ten or more times. This chain uses TRBV6-1 with TRBJ2-7; 13 bases match TRBD2. CDR3 length: 15 residues. The germline V gene encodes CDR1 MNHNS and CDR2 SASEGT. The ends lost 6 bases at V and 7 bases at J; junction bases unmatched: 9. The CDR3 loop reads CASSPTSGRWWEQYF. CDR3 bases: TGTGCCAGCAGCCCGACTAGCGGGAGGTGGTGGGAGCAGTACTTC.

Only a few counts were recorded for this clonotype. This chain connects TRBV20-1 to TRBJ2-7; weak D call: TRBD1 (7 bases). There are 15 residues in the CDR3. Per the germline V gene, CDR1 is DFQATT and CDR2 is SNEGSKA (reference sequence). V was shortened by 0 bases and J by 3 bases, with 15 bases between the two germline ends. The CDR3 DNA reads TGCAGTGCTAGAGATTCGGCAGGGGGGAACTACGAGCAGTACTTC. Translated, it gives CSARDSAGGNYEQYF.

This clonotype was counted between two and nine times. The chain couples TRBV7-2 to TRBJ2-7, with TRBD1 as a possible D gene (7 bases). V was shortened by 2 bases and J by 6 bases, with 23 bases between the two germline ends. CDR3 size: 17 residues. Germline values: CDR1 SGHTA, CDR2 FQGNSA. The CDR3 protein is CASSLLGGQINSAEQYF. In DNA form, the CDR3 reads TGTGCCAGCAGCTTACTGGGGGGACAGATAAATAGCGCCGAGCAGTACTTC.

This clonotype was recorded many times. This chain uses TRBV20-1 with TRBJ2-5; TRBD2 agrees at 11 bases. Germline values: CDR1 DFQATT, CDR2 SNEGSKA (reference sequence). Trimming took 3 bases from V and 9 from J; bases not matched to a gene: 6. The CDR3 sequence is 13 residues long. The CDR3 bases are TGCAGTGCTAGCACTAGCGGGAGTCGGGCCCAGTACTTC. Encoded protein: CSASTSGSRAQYF.

V is TRBV12-3 or TRBV12-4 and J is TRBJ2-7; tentatively, D is TRBD1 (5 bases). Trimming took off 6 bases at V and 5 bases at J, with 11 bases between the two ends. CDR3 length: 12 residues. The CDR3 DNA is TGTGCCAGCAGGGGGCTTAGAAACGAGCAGTACTTC. This encodes CASRGLRNEQYF.

This clonotype was recorded at least ten times. V and J are TRBV7-3 and TRBJ2-7, with D possibly matching TRBD1 (7 bases). The germline V and J ends were trimmed by 1 base and 7 bases, with 17 bases remaining between them. The CDR3 is 15 residues long. Germline V lookup: CDR1 SGHTA, CDR2 FQGTGA. The CDR3 bases are TGTGCCAGCAGCTTAAACGGAGGGGGCTTAGGAGAGCAGTACTTC. As protein: CASSLNGGGLGEQYF.

At least ten counts were recorded for this clonotype. The rearrangement joins TRBV7-3 to TRBJ2-3; 8 bases align to TRBD2. CDR3 length equals 15 residues. With 1 base clipped from V and 2 bases from J, the junction kept 2 bases outside the gene matches. Germline V CDR1 and CDR2: SGHTA, FQGTGA. Written as DNA, the CDR3 is TGTGCCAGCAGCTTAATTAGCGGGGCCACAGATACGCAGTATTTT. Its translation is CASSLISGATDTQYF.

The rearrangement links TRBV7-8 to TRBJ2-5; TRBD2 aligns across 8 bases. The length of the CDR3 is 15 residues. Looked up from germline, CDR1 is SGHVS and CDR2 is FQNEAQ. The trim removed 5 bases at V and 5 bases at J, leaving 10 bases unmatched. The CDR3 is CASSTGGGLGETQYF. CDR3 nucleotides: TGTGCCAGCAGCACGGGGGGGGGACTGGGGGAGACCCAGTACTTC.

This clonotype showed up many times. V is TRBV28 and J is TRBJ2-1, with a possible D match to TRBD2 (7 bases). The length of the CDR3 is 14 residues. Per germline, CDR1 MDHEN and CDR2 SYDVKM. V lost 11 bases and J 3 bases, leaving 17 bases between the germline ends. CDR3: CASQWGGGYNEQFF. The DNA for the CDR3 is TGTGCCTCCCAATGGGGGGGCGGCTACAATGAGCAGTTCTTC.

This clonotype occurred a few times. The gene calls are TRBV6-2 or TRBV6-3 and TRBJ2-1; D possibly corresponds to TRBD1 (6 bases). Trimming removed 2 bases at V and 4 bases at J, with 12 bases between. Germline V CDR1 and CDR2: MNHEY, SVGEGT. This CDR3 has 15 residues. The CDR3 bases are TGTGCCAGCAGTTACACCCAGGGGATTTACAATGAGCAGTTCTTC. Its translation: CASSYTQGIYNEQFF.